This T cell receptor (beta chain) was recorded in a study of T cells in localized non-small cell lung cancer. Findings of the study overall: Maximal T cell clonality occurred in uninvolved adjacent lung, with tumor ranking below it.

A word on this clone: Antigen: not known.

Produced via immunoSEQ multiplex PCR; TCRdb's table is partial and in-frame only. The sample has roughly 25,000 clones; 88% are singletons. Between the trimmed V and J ends, which lost 1 base and 7 bases, there was a span of 17 bases. The germline V gene encodes CDR1 SGHTA and CDR2 FQGNSA. This CDR3 has 16 amino acids. The sequencing used PBMCs, collected before any cancer treatment. The chain carries TRBV7-2 and TRBJ1-3; TRBD1 is a possible D gene (6 bases). The sequence came from a man aged 35-69 years with stage II lung adenocarcinoma. CDR3 coding DNA: TGTGCCAGCAGCTTAGGGGGCGGGGGCGCGACGAACACCATATATTTT. This encodes CASSLGGGGATNTIYF.